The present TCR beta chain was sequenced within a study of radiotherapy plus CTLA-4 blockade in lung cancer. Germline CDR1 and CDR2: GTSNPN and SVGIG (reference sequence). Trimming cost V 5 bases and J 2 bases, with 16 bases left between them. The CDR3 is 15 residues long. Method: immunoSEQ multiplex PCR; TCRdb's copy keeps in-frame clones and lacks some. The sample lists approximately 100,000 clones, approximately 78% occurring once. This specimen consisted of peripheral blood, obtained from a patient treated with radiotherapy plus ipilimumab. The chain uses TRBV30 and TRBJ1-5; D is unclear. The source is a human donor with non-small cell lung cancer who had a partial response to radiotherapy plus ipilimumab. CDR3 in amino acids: CAWATGSGRNQPQHF. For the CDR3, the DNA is TGTGCCTGGGCGACGGGGTCAGGTCGCAATCAGCCCCAGCATTTT.